This entry is about one T cell receptor (beta chain). Only in-frame clones appear in the TCRdb table, and some are missing; sequencing was by immunoSEQ multiplex PCR. The sample shows about 280,000 clones, approximately 83% of them seen only once. The CDR3 spans 13 residues. Germline V gives CDR1 MNHEY, CDR2 SMNVEV (reference sequence). The V end lost 3 bases, the J end lost 7 bases, and 10 bases lay between the germline ends. These data belong to a study of blood T cell repertoires in COVID-19. This receptor was obtained from a woman aged 25 to 39 who had recovered from COVID-19. What was sequenced was peripheral blood. This rearrangement joins TRBV27 to TRBJ1-5; D is perhaps TRBD1 (5 bases). DNA of the CDR3: TGTGCCAGCAGTTTTAGGGGATACCAGCCCCAGCATTTT. This gives the protein CASSFRGYQPQHF.